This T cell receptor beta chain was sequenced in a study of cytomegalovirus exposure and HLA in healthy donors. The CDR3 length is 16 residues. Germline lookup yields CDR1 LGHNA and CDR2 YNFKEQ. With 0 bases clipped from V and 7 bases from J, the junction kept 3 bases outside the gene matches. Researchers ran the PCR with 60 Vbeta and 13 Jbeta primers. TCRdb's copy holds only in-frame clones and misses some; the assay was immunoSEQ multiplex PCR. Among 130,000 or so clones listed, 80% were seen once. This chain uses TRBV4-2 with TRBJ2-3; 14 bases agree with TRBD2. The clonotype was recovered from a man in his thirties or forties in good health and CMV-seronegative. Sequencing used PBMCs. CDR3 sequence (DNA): TGTGCCAGCAGCCAAGAGGGGACTAGCGGGGGAAATACGCAGTATTTT. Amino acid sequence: CASSQEGTSGGNTQYF.